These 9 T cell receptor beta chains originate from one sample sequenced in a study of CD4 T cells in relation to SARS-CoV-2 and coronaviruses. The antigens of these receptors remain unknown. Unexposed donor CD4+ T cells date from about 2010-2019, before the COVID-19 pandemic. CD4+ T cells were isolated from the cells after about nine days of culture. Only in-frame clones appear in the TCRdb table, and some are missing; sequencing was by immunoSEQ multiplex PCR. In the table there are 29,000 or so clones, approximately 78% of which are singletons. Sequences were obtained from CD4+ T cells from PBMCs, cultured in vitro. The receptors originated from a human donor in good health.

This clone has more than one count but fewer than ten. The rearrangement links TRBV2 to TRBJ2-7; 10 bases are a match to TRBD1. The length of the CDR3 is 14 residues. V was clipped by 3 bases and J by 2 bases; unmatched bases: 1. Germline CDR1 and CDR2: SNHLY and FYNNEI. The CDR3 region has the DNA TGTGCCAGCAGTGAGACAGGGGGCGCCTACGAGCAGTACTTC. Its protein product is CASSETGGAYEQYF.

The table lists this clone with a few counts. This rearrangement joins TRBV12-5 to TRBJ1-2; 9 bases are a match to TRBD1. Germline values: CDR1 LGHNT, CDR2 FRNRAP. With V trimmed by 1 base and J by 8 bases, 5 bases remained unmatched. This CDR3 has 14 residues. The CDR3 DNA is TGTGCTAGTGGTTTGGGGTACAGGGGGCACGGCTACACCTTC. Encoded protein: CASGLGYRGHGYTF.

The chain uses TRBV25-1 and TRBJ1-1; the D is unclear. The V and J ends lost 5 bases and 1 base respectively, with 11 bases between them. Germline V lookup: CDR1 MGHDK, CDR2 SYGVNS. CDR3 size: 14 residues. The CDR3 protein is CASSWSQANTEAFF. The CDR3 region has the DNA TGTGCCAGCAGTTGGTCTCAGGCGAACACTGAAGCTTTCTTT.

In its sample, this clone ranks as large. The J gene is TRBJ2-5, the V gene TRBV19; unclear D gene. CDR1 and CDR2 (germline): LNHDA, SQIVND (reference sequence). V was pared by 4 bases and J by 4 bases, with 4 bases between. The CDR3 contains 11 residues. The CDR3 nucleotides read TGTGCCAGTAGTAGGGGAGAGACCCAGTACTTC. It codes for CASSRGETQYF.

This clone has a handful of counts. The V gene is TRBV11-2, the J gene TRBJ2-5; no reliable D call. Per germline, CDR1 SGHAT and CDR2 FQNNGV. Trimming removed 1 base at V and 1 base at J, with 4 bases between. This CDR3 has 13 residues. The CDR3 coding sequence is TGTGCCAGCAGCTTAGGCAGCCAAGAGACCCAGTACTTC. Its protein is CASSLGSQETQYF.

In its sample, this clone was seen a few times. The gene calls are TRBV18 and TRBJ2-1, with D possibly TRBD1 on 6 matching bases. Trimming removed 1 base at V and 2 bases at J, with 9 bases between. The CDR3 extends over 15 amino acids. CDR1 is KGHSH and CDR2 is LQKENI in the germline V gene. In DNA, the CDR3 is TGTGCCAGCTCACCACGGCACAGGGCCTACAATGAGCAGTTCTTC. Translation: CASSPRHRAYNEQFF.

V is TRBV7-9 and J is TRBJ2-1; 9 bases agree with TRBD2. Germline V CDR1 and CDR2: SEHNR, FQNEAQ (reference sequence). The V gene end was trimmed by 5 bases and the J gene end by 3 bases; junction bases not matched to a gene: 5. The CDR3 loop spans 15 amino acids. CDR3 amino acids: CASSPPAGGYNEQFF. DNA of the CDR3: TGTGCCAGCAGCCCTCCAGCGGGGGGCTACAATGAGCAGTTCTTC.

CDR3 in amino acids: CASSLARIFKSSPLHF. The CDR3 region has the DNA TGCGCCAGCAGTCTCGCGCGGATATTTAAAAGCTCACCCCTCCACTTT. The rearrangement uses TRBV23-1 and TRBJ1-6; D is unclear. TRBV23-1 is recorded as an ORF, its role being uncertain. V was shortened by 4 bases and J by 10 bases, with 20 bases between the two germline ends. This CDR3 has 16 residues.

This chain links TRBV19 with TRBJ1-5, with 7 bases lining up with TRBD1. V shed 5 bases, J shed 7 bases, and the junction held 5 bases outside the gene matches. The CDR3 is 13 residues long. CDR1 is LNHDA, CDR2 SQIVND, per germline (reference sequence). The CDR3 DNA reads TGTGCCAGTAGTGATACAGGGGAGCAGCCCCAGCATTTT. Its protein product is CASSDTGEQPQHF.